These 22 T cell receptor beta chains were sequenced from one sample in a study of T cell repertoires in cytomegalovirus infection. These receptors have no identified antigens. TCRdb re-derived calls from the reads in MiXCR, one entry per CDR3 protein. This table has approximately 310,000 distinct CDR3 sequences, 25% appearing once. The sequencing here drew on cultured PBMCs, taken from culture after CMV antigen stimulation. These receptors all stem from a human donor in good health (CMV status not recorded). Some clones in this sample may be carry-over from other donors' samples.

The sample holds many counts of this clonotype. The genes are TRBV7-2 and TRBJ1-5; D is possibly TRBD1 (6 bases). Germline loops: CDR1 SGHTA, CDR2 FQGNSA. V lost 3 bases to trimming and J lost 0 bases, with 15 bases between them. The CDR3 length is 17 residues. The CDR3 spells CASSLEPDRNSNQPQHF. The CDR3 DNA sequence: TGTGCCAGCAGCTTGGAGCCTGACAGGAATAGCAATCAGCCCCAGCATTTT.

This chain joins TRBV28 and TRBJ1-2, with D possibly TRBD1 on 6 matching bases. Trimming shortened V by 2 bases and J by 4 bases, and 8 bases separated the two germline ends. The CDR3 has 13 residues. Germline V lookup: CDR1 MDHEN, CDR2 SYDVKM. The CDR3 DNA reads as TGTGCCAGCAGTTTAACAGGGCGCTATGGCTACACCTTC. Translated, it gives CASSLTGRYGYTF.

This chain uses TRBV24-1 with TRBJ1-2; 7 nucleotides align to TRBD1. Germline loops: CDR1 KGHDR, CDR2 SFDVKD. The ends lost 3 bases at V and 3 bases at J; junction bases unmatched: 3. There are 14 residues in the CDR3. The CDR3 nucleotides are TGTGCCACCAGTGATGGGACAGCCCACTATGGCTACACCTTC. Amino acids: CATSDGTAHYGYTF.

In this sample, this clonotype turned up a few times. This rearrangement joins TRBV6-2 or TRBV6-3 to TRBJ1-5; D is perhaps TRBD1 (5 bases). CDR1 is MNHEY, CDR2 SVGEGT, per germline. This CDR3 comprises 15 residues. V lost 2 bases and J 0 bases, leaving 8 bases between the germline ends. This CDR3 is CASSYLRDSNQPQHF. The CDR3 DNA reads TGTGCCAGCAGTTACCTCAGGGATAGCAATCAGCCCCAGCATTTT.

The rearrangement joins TRBV19 to TRBJ2-1; unclear D gene. Per germline, CDR1 LNHDA and CDR2 SQIVND (reference sequence). Trimming removed 3 bases at V and 0 bases at J, with 12 bases between. The CDR3 has 16 residues. In DNA form, the CDR3 reads TGTGCCAGTAGTATTCTTGACGGTAGCTCCTACAATGAGCAGTTCTTC. This sequence encodes CASSILDGSSYNEQFF.

The chain couples TRBV5-1 to TRBJ2-3, with 8 positions matching TRBD2. Germline V gene sequence: CDR1 SGHRS, CDR2 YFSETQ. The CDR3 has 17 residues. The junction had 14 bases not matched to a gene; V was cut back by 4 bases and J by 4 bases. CDR3 region: CASSALAGSGNADTQYF. The CDR3 DNA is TGCGCCAGCAGCGCCCTCGCCGGTAGCGGGAATGCAGATACGCAGTATTTT.

V is TRBV5-4 and J is TRBJ1-1; D is unclear. The CDR3 length is 13 residues. Trimming shortened V by 2 bases and J by 4 bases, and 9 bases separated the two germline ends. CDR1 is SGHNT, CDR2 YYREEE, per germline (reference sequence). The CDR3 here is CASSLELSTEAFF. As DNA, the CDR3 is TGTGCCAGCAGCTTAGAGTTATCCACTGAAGCTTTCTTT. The full variable domain, its missing parts supplied by reference TRBV5-4 and TRBJ1-1, is ETGVTQSPTHLIKTRGQQVTLRCSSQSGHNTVSWYQQALGQGPQFIFQYYREEENGRGNFPPRFSGLQFPNYSSELNVNALELDDSALYLCASSLELSTEAFFGQGTRLTVV.

The chain is built from TRBV27 and TRBJ1-4; tentatively, D is TRBD1 (6 bases). Germline CDR1 reads MNHEY; CDR2 reads SMNVEV (reference sequence). Trimming left V 6 bases short and J 7 bases short, with 18 bases between. This CDR3 contains 15 residues. In DNA form, the CDR3 reads TGTGCCAGCAGCCGAACGACAGGATGGGGTGAAAAACTGTTTTTT. This translates into CASSRTTGWGEKLFF. Looking up the rest from reference TRBV27 and TRBJ1-4 gives the full variable domain: EAQVTQNPRYLITVTGKKLTVTCSQNMNHEYMSWYRQDPGLGLRQIYYSMNVEVTDKGDVPEGYKVSRKEKRNFPLILESPSPNQTSLYFCASSRTTGWGEKLFFGSGTQLSVL.

The table lists this clonotype with a few counts. CDR3 DNA sequence: TGTGCCAGCAGCCCGGGAAGAGGGAGTAGGGATGGCTACACCTTC. Amino acid sequence: CASSPGRGSRDGYTF. The chain carries TRBV7-2 and TRBJ1-2; D unresolved. Trimming cost V 5 bases and J 6 bases, with 19 bases left between them. This CDR3 is built from 15 residues. Germline CDR1 is SGHTA and CDR2 is FQGNSA. Full variable domain (rest looked up from reference TRBV7-2 and TRBJ1-2): GAGVSQSPSNKVTEKGKDVELRCDPISGHTALYWYRQSLGQGLEFLIYFQGNSAPDKSGLPSDRFSAERTGGSVSTLTIQRTQQEDSAVYLCASSPGRGSRDGYTFGSGTRLTVV.

Many counts were recorded for this clonotype. The rearrangement uses TRBV6-2 or TRBV6-3 and TRBJ1-1; D gene uncertain. Trimming stripped 9 bases from V and 3 bases from J, with 11 bases between. This CDR3 is 12 amino acids long. Germline assignment: CDR1 MNHEY and CDR2 SVGEGT. The CDR3 region has the DNA TGTGCCAGAACGAGAGAACACACTGAAGCTTTCTTT. This gives the protein CARTREHTEAFF.

This clonotype was observed many times. The genes are TRBV7-2 and TRBJ2-1, with D possibly being TRBD2 (5 bases). The CDR3 runs 13 residues. V was cut by 8 bases and J by 9 bases, with 17 bases left in between. The germline gives CDR1 SGHTA, CDR2 FQGNSA. In nucleotides, the CDR3 is TGTGCCAGCTTCGCCAGCGGCCTTGTTGAGCAGTTCTTC. It codes for CASFASGLVEQFF.

V and J are TRBV20-1 and TRBJ1-6; weak D call: TRBD1 (6 bases). The germline CDR1 and CDR2 sequences are DFQATT and SNEGSKA (reference sequence). This CDR3 contains 13 residues. Trimming stripped 6 bases from V and 5 bases from J, with 11 bases between. CDR3 bases: TGCAGTGCCCCCGGGACAAATAATTCACCCCTCCACTTT. This translates into CSAPGTNNSPLHF.

This clonotype was detected many times. This chain connects TRBV12-3 or TRBV12-4 to TRBJ1-1; the D is unclear. The CDR3 sequence is 13 residues long. Trimming left V 5 bases short and J 4 bases short, with 11 bases between. CDR3 coding DNA: TGTGCCAGCAGTGAAAGGGAGGTCACTGAAGCTTTCTTT. Protein sequence: CASSEREVTEAFF.

This clonotype turned up a few times. The chain uses TRBV14 and TRBJ1-4, with D possibly being TRBD1 (5 bases). The V end was cut by 0 bases, the J end by 11 bases, with 16 bases between. CDR3 length equals 15 residues. In germline, CDR1 is SGHDN, CDR2 FVKESK. In nucleotides, the CDR3 is TGTGCCAGCAGCCAAGAGTCGGCAGGGAATAAGAAACTGTTTTTT. Protein: CASSQESAGNKKLFF. Complete variable domain (other parts from reference TRBV14 and TRBJ1-4): EAGVTQFPSHSVIEKGQTVTLRCDPISGHDNLYWYRRVMGKEIKFLLHFVKESKQDESGMPNNRFLAERTGGTYSTLKVQPAELEDSGVYFCASSQESAGNKKLFFGSGTQLSVL.

This clonotype was picked up many times. The rearrangement joins TRBV10-2 to TRBJ2-5, with 11 bases identical to TRBD2. This CDR3 is built from 14 residues. Germline CDR1 is WSHSY and CDR2 is SAAADI. V trimming: 11 bases; J trimming: 5 bases; junction bases outside the gene matches: 10. The CDR3 is CASTSGRVTETQYF. CDR3 in DNA: TGCGCCTCCACTAGCGGGAGAGTTACCGAGACCCAGTACTTC.

The chain joins TRBV19 to TRBJ1-1, with D tentatively TRBD1 (6 bases). V was clipped by 7 bases and J by 3 bases, with 18 bases between them. This CDR3 has 15 residues. CDR1 is LNHDA, CDR2 SQIVND, per germline (reference sequence). Here the CDR3 DNA reads TGTGCCAGTAAGTTTTTGGGGGCAAGGGACACTGAAGCTTTCTTT. Protein sequence: CASKFLGARDTEAFF.

This sequence joins TRBV6-5 and TRBJ1-4, with D perhaps TRBD1 (6 bases). CDR1 is MNHEY, CDR2 SVGAGI, per germline. Trimming stripped 6 bases from V and 5 bases from J, with 19 bases between. The CDR3 covers 16 residues. In nucleotides, the CDR3 is TGTGCCAGCAGCTTCTCCGGACAGTCCCGAAATGAAAAACTGTTTTTT. This translates into CASSFSGQSRNEKLFF.

V usage is TRBV20-1 and J usage is TRBJ2-2; D gene uncertain. The germline CDR1 and CDR2 sequences are DFQATT and SNEGSKA (reference sequence). The CDR3 loop spans 13 amino acids. Trimming shortened V by 3 bases and J by 1 base, and 6 bases separated the two germline ends. The CDR3 protein is CSASHENTGELFF. CDR3 nucleotides: TGCAGTGCTAGTCATGAGAACACCGGGGAGCTGTTTTTT.

This clonotype was counted ten times or more. The V gene is TRBV7-2, the J gene TRBJ2-3; D remains ambiguous. Germline V gives CDR1 SGHTA, CDR2 FQGNSA. Trimming removed 2 bases at V and 2 bases at J, with 2 bases between. The CDR3 is 12 amino acids. The CDR3 region is CASSLYTDTQYF. CDR3 nucleotides: TGTGCCAGCAGCTTATACACAGATACGCAGTATTTT.

The rearrangement links TRBV28 to TRBJ1-6, with D perhaps matching TRBD1 (5 bases). Germline CDR1 and CDR2: MDHEN and SYDVKM. V was shortened by 2 bases and J by 7 bases, with 12 bases between the two germline ends. The CDR3 totals 15 residues. The DNA for the CDR3 is TGTGCCAGCAGTTTAGGGGGGAGGGCGAATTCACCCCTCCACTTT. Translating it yields CASSLGGRANSPLHF.

This clonotype was recorded at least ten times. The chain combines TRBV7-8 with TRBJ2-1; a weak D match, TRBD1 (6 bases). Germline V lookup: CDR1 SGHVS, CDR2 FQNEAQ. This CDR3 has 15 residues. The V gene lost 6 bases and the J gene lost 2 bases, with 14 bases spanning the gap. CDR3 loop: CASRRNRAAYNEQFF. As DNA, the CDR3 is TGTGCCAGCAGGCGTAACAGGGCAGCCTACAATGAGCAGTTCTTC.

This clonotype showed up just a few times. The genes are TRBV7-7 and TRBJ2-1; 11 bases agree with TRBD2. V lost 5 bases to trimming and J lost 10 bases; unmatched junction nucleotides: 13. This CDR3 contains 16 residues. CDR1 is SSHAT and CDR2 is FNYEAQ in the germline V gene (reference sequence). CDR3 in DNA: TGTGCCAGCAGCCCTTGGGGCCTAGCGGGAGGAGGAGAGCAGTTCTTC. This encodes CASSPWGLAGGGEQFF.